Below, 29 T cell receptor beta chains from the same sample are listed, as sequenced in a study of response to subunit inactivated influenza vaccine. A single record per CDR3 protein comes from TCRdb applying MiXCR to the RT-PCR reads. This table holds roughly 700,000 distinct CDR3 sequences, roughly 14% found once. Sequenced material: PBMCs from blood, taken about 13 days after vaccination. All receptors come from a man in his forties or fifties who received an inactivated influenza vaccine.

This clonotype was observed many times. The rearrangement links TRBV2 to TRBJ1-1, with D uncertain. The germline gives CDR1 SNHLY, CDR2 FYNNEI. The CDR3 is made up of 11 amino acids. V lost 2 bases, J lost 2 bases, and 0 bases lay in between. CDR3 nucleotide sequence: TGTGCCAGCAGTGAAAACACTGAAGCTTTCTTT. Protein sequence: CASSENTEAFF. Together with reference TRBV2 and TRBJ1-1, the CDR3 gives the full variable domain: EPEVTQTPSHQVTQMGQEVILRCVPISNHLYFYWYRQILGQKVEFLVSFYNNEISEKSEIFDDQFSVERPDGSNFTLKIRSTKLEDSAMYFCASSENTEAFFGQGTRLTVV.

This clonotype was detected many times. This chain uses TRBV29-1 with TRBJ2-5, with TRBD2 as a possible D gene (7 bases). V was clipped by 7 bases and J by 3 bases, with 15 bases between them. CDR3 size: 13 residues. Per the germline V gene, CDR1 is SQVTM and CDR2 is ANQGSEA. CDR3 residues: CSALGGQKETQYF. CDR3 sequence (DNA): TGCAGCGCCCTGGGGGGGCAGAAAGAGACCCAGTACTTC.

This clonotype was recorded many times. This rearrangement joins TRBV30 to TRBJ1-2, with unresolved D. The V end was cut by 2 bases, the J end by 2 bases, with 6 bases between. Germline loops: CDR1 GTSNPN, CDR2 SVGIG (reference sequence). The CDR3 totals 12 residues. The CDR3 DNA sequence: TGTGCCTGGAGTACCCCCAACTATGGCTACACCTTC. Translating it yields CAWSTPNYGYTF. The entire variable domain, with the rest obtained from reference TRBV30 and TRBJ1-2, is as follows: SQTIHQWPATLVQPVGSPLSLECTVEGTSNPNLYWYRQAAGRGLQLLFYSVGIGQISSEVPQNLSASRPQDRQFILSSKKLLLSDSGFYLCAWSTPNYGYTFGSGTRLTVV.

V and J are TRBV7-8 and TRBJ2-5; D might be TRBD1 (6 bases). Trimming cost V 5 bases and J 1 base, with 20 bases left between them. Germline V gene sequence: CDR1 SGHVS, CDR2 FQNEAQ. The CDR3 contains 17 residues. CDR3 nucleotides: TGTGCCAGCAGCGGGGGCAGGGTTAACCCCCCCCAAGAGACCCAGTACTTC. Translating gives CASSGGRVNPPQETQYF.

This clonotype was counted many times. The chain joins TRBV12-3 or TRBV12-4 to TRBJ1-2; D call uncertain. The germline V and J ends were trimmed by 3 bases and 7 bases, with 18 bases remaining between them. The CDR3 has 15 amino acids. The CDR3 coding sequence is TGTGCCAGCAGTTTTACTATGGGGTTAGGGCTTGGCTACACCTTC. It codes for CASSFTMGLGLGYTF.

This clonotype has ten or more counts. The V gene is TRBV12-3 or TRBV12-4, the J gene TRBJ2-2; 12 nucleotides align to TRBD1. The length of the CDR3 is 15 residues. Unmatched junction bases numbered 6, after V lost 4 bases and J lost 9 bases. CDR3 amino acids: CASSSGTGGLWELFF. CDR3 coding DNA: TGTGCCAGCAGTTCGGGGACAGGGGGCCTCTGGGAGCTGTTTTTT.

The chain carries TRBV9 and TRBJ1-1; unclear D gene. CDR1 is SGDLS and CDR2 is YYNGEE in the germline V gene. There are 14 residues in the CDR3. The V gene lost 0 bases and the J gene lost 2 bases, with 8 bases spanning the gap. CDR3 DNA: TGTGCCAGCAGCGTAGCTAGTCACAACACTGAAGCTTTCTTT. This sequence encodes CASSVASHNTEAFF.

This clonotype was counted only a few times. This chain connects TRBV7-9 to TRBJ2-5; 10 bases map to TRBD1. The CDR3 length is 14 residues. The V and J ends lost 5 bases and 5 bases, in that order; junction bases with no gene match: 5. CDR1 and CDR2 from the germline V gene are SEHNR and FQNEAQ (reference sequence). The chain's CDR3 is CASSQGTGEETQYF. The CDR3 DNA reads as TGTGCCAGCAGCCAAGGGACAGGGGAGGAGACCCAGTACTTC.

The chain links TRBV5-1 to TRBJ2-5, with unresolved D. There are 13 residues in the CDR3. V lost 5 bases to trimming and J lost 2 bases, with 10 bases between them. CDR1 is SGHRS, CDR2 YFSETQ, per germline. CDR3 loop: CASSGQVQETQYF. CDR3 coding DNA: TGCGCCAGCAGTGGGCAGGTTCAAGAGACCCAGTACTTC.

This clonotype was seen ten or more times. The gene calls are TRBV12-3 or TRBV12-4 and TRBJ1-1; D is ambiguous. With 6 bases removed from V and 4 bases from J, the gap between germline ends came to 12 bases. CDR3 length equals 13 residues. The DNA for the CDR3 is TGTGCCAGCAGCGGATCGGGTGGCACTGAAGCTTTCTTT. Its translation is CASSGSGGTEAFF.

This clonotype has only a few counts. This chain links TRBV5-8 with TRBJ1-4; TRBD1 aligns across 7 bases. This CDR3 comprises 18 residues. V gave up 4 bases and J gave up 0 bases; unmatched junction bases: 12. The germline CDR1 and CDR2 sequences are SGHTS and YDEGEE. The CDR3 spells CASSAAATGAATNEKLFF. DNA of the CDR3: TGTGCCAGCAGCGCGGCGGCAACAGGGGCTGCAACTAATGAAAAACTGTTTTTT.

This clonotype was counted a few times. The chain recombines TRBV5-1 with TRBJ1-2; weak D call: TRBD1 (5 bases). From germline, CDR1 is SGHRS and CDR2 YFSETQ. Trimming pared 4 bases from V and 8 bases from J, leaving 15 bases between. This CDR3 is built from 13 residues. The chain's CDR3 is CASSIGDDSGYTF. Here the CDR3 DNA reads TGCGCCAGCAGCATAGGGGACGATAGCGGCTACACCTTC.

This clonotype came up a few times. This chain joins TRBV6-1 and TRBJ2-5; 7 bases align to TRBD2. The CDR3 covers 14 residues. CDR1 is MNHNS, CDR2 SASEGT, per germline. With V trimmed by 8 bases and J by 3 bases, 9 bases remained unmatched. CDR3 protein: CASGGLRGKETQYF. The CDR3 DNA is TGTGCCAGCGGTGGTCTGCGGGGGAAAGAGACCCAGTACTTC.

This clonotype was counted many times. The genes are TRBV4-3 and TRBJ2-3; D is possibly TRBD1 (5 bases). The CDR3 spans 15 residues. The germline gives CDR1 LGHNA, CDR2 YSLEER. The V gene lost 0 bases and the J gene lost 2 bases, with 9 bases spanning the gap. CDR3 nucleotides: TGCGCCAGCAGCCAAGACGACAGAACCACAGATACGCAGTATTTT. It codes for CASSQDDRTTDTQYF.

The chain employs TRBV4-2 and TRBJ2-1; perhaps TRBD2 as D (6 bases). The CDR3 has 15 amino acids. Trimming shortened V by 3 bases and J by 7 bases, and 16 bases separated the two germline ends. CDR1 and CDR2 from the germline V gene are LGHNA and YNFKEQ. The CDR3 region is CASSQVTSSANEQFF. CDR3 DNA sequence: TGTGCCAGCAGCCAGGTGACTAGTAGCGCAAATGAGCAGTTCTTC.

This clonotype showed up just a few times. This chain connects TRBV5-6 to TRBJ2-7; tentatively, D is TRBD2 (5 bases). The V gene lost 0 bases and the J gene lost 4 bases, with 14 bases spanning the gap. The CDR3 sequence is 15 residues long. The germline gives CDR1 SGHDT, CDR2 YYEEEE. CDR3 coding DNA: TGTGCCAGCAGCTTGGACAGCGGCGGTTGGTACGAGCAGTACTTC. It encodes CASSLDSGGWYEQYF.

This clonotype was seen a handful of times. The V call is TRBV29-1, the J call TRBJ2-7; 7 nucleotides line up with TRBD1. The CDR3 covers 15 residues. After removal of 2 bases from V and 4 bases from J, the junction contained 11 bases not matched to a gene. Per the germline V gene, CDR1 is SQVTM and CDR2 is ANQGSEA. CDR3 nucleotide sequence: TGCAGCGTTGAATTGGGACAGAGCTACAATTACGAGCAGTACTTC. It codes for CSVELGQSYNYEQYF.

The V and J genes are TRBV28 and TRBJ1-4, with TRBD1 identical over 8 bases. CDR1 is MDHEN, CDR2 SYDVKM, per germline. V gave up 5 bases and J gave up 11 bases; unmatched junction bases: 4. This CDR3 region has 12 residues. CDR3 region: CASSVYRGKLFF. The CDR3 DNA is TGTGCCAGCAGTGTCTACAGGGGGAAACTGTTTTTT.

J is TRBJ2-7 and V is TRBV12-3 or TRBV12-4; perhaps TRBD1 as D (6 bases). The CDR3 is 14 residues long. V gave up 4 bases and J gave up 4 bases, with 14 bases separating them. CDR3 in DNA: TGTGCCAGCAGTTCGACACAGGGATCATACGAGCAGTACTTC. Translation gives CASSSTQGSYEQYF.

This clonotype was counted only a few times. The rearrangement joins TRBV7-3 to TRBJ2-7; perhaps D is TRBD1 or TRBD2 (6 bases each). CDR1 SGHTA and CDR2 FQGTGA come from the germline V gene. Trimming shortened V by 1 base and J by 7 bases, and 20 bases separated the two germline ends. The CDR3 runs to 16 residues. The CDR3 is CASSLIWDPGASEQYF. The CDR3, as DNA: TGTGCCAGCAGCTTAATCTGGGACCCGGGGGCCTCAGAGCAGTACTTC.

This clonotype has a count of ten or more. The genes are TRBV20-1 and TRBJ2-7; D may be TRBD2 (6 bases). From germline, CDR1 is DFQATT and CDR2 SNEGSKA (reference sequence). V was shortened by 0 bases and J by 6 bases, with 12 bases between the two germline ends. The CDR3 is made up of 13 amino acids. The CDR3 sequence: CSARDLTGAEQYF. The CDR3 nucleotides read TGCAGTGCTAGAGATCTAACGGGAGCCGAGCAGTACTTC.

There are a few counts of this clonotype. The CDR3 DNA reads as TGCGCCAGCAGCCAAACCGGGACAGGGTACACTGAAGCTTTCTTT. Amino acid sequence: CASSQTGTGYTEAFF. This chain links TRBV4-1 with TRBJ1-1, with 9 positions matching TRBD1. CDR1 and CDR2 (germline): MGHRA, YSYEKL. The CDR3 consists of 15 residues. V lost 2 bases to trimming and J lost 3 bases; unmatched junction nucleotides: 4.

The chain recombines TRBV4-3 with TRBJ2-7; D tentatively fits TRBD1 or TRBD2 (5 bases each). Germline CDR1 LGHNA, CDR2 YSLEER. The CDR3 consists of 15 residues. Trimming removed 1 base at V and 2 bases at J, with 12 bases between. DNA of the CDR3: TGCGCCAGCAGCCAAGTTCAGGGAGTAACCTACGAGCAGTACTTC. It specifies CASSQVQGVTYEQYF.

Comments on this clonotype: At one of its ends the junction is not consistent with the germline gene, which may arise from a read error. The rearrangement joins TRBV6-6 to TRBJ1-2; 8 nucleotides line up with TRBD1. Germline-derived CDR1 and CDR2 are MNHNY and SVGAGI (reference sequence). This CDR3 is 15 amino acids long. The CDR3 loop reads CASSTTDRALNGYTF. CDR3 nucleotide sequence: TGTGCCAGCAGTACCACGGACAGGGCCCTCAATGGGTACACCTTC.

There are many counts of this clonotype. The V gene is TRBV6-5, the J gene TRBJ2-1; D uncertain. Germline V gene data show CDR1 as MNHEY and CDR2 as SVGAGI. Trimming pared 0 bases from V and 4 bases from J, leaving 13 bases between. The CDR3 has 16 amino acids. In nucleotides, the CDR3 is TGTGCCAGCAGTTACTCTTCCGGCCTAACTTACAATGAGCAGTTCTTC. Protein sequence: CASSYSSGLTYNEQFF.

This chain connects TRBV12-3 or TRBV12-4 to TRBJ1-5; D ambiguous. The CDR3 covers 13 residues. The V gene lost 5 bases and the J gene lost 11 bases, with 16 bases spanning the gap. CDR3 amino acids: CASSPGVNRAQHF. CDR3 sequence (DNA): TGTGCCAGCAGTCCCGGGGTAAACAGAGCCCAGCATTTT.

This clonotype was counted between two and nine times. The V gene is TRBV28, the J gene TRBJ2-3; 8 bases map to TRBD1. Trimming removed 5 bases from V and 2 bases from J; junction bases left unmatched: 9. The CDR3 spans 16 residues. Looked up from germline, CDR1 is MDHEN and CDR2 is SYDVKM. Here the CDR3 DNA reads TGTGCCAGCAGTCAGACGACAGGGGACCTCACAGATACGCAGTATTTT. Translating gives CASSQTTGDLTDTQYF.

V is TRBV12-3 or TRBV12-4 and J is TRBJ2-2; 9 nucleotides align to TRBD1. The V and J ends lost 3 bases and 6 bases, in that order; junction bases with no gene match: 5. The CDR3 consists of 15 residues. CDR3 nucleotide sequence: TGTGCCAGCAGTTTTCCAACAGGGGGCTCCGGGGAGCTGTTTTTT. Protein sequence: CASSFPTGGSGELFF.

This clonotype was seen repeatedly, ten times or more. The CDR3 here is CSAIRGGAVGFF. The CDR3 DNA is TGCAGTGCTATAAGAGGGGGCGCAGTCGGTTTCTTC. The rearrangement links TRBV20-1 to TRBJ2-1; 7 bases align to TRBD1. The CDR3 length is 12 residues. Germline CDR1 and CDR2: DFQATT and SNEGSKA (reference sequence). The ends lost 4 bases at V and 16 bases at J; junction bases unmatched: 13.